This T cell receptor (beta chain) was sequenced during a study of shared clonotypes between healthy human individuals. Study-wide background: Contributing individuals were a couple of females and a few males aged 18 to 49. Study-wide results and limits: Sequencing depth was predicted to influence how clonotypes are shared among donors.

Approximately 82 million PBMCs were counted before genomic DNA extraction. The deep-level immunoSEQ assay was used. The data were produced by immunoSEQ multiplex PCR, yet TCRdb's version contains in-frame clones alone and is incomplete. The sample contains about half a million clones, more than 75% of which appear only once. Remarks on this clone: The antigen remains unidentified.

Germline V lookup: CDR1 SEHNR, CDR2 FQNEAQ (reference sequence). With 1 base removed from V and 2 bases from J, the gap between germline ends came to 11 bases. This CDR3 comprises 15 residues. The V call is TRBV7-9, the J call TRBJ1-2, with no clear D. The clonotype was recovered from a woman between 35 and 50 years old in good health. Some clones in this sample may be carry-over from other donors' samples. The sample comprised PBMCs. The CDR3 protein is CASSLGVGSNYGYTF. As DNA, the CDR3 is TGTGCCAGCAGCTTAGGGGTAGGGTCCAACTATGGCTACACCTTC.